This T cell receptor (beta chain) stems from a study of OX40 agonist ivuxolimab in advanced cancers. Study context: At about 82% male, the cohort had a mean age of 60 years, ranging from about 23 to 80. Prior anti-PD-1, anti-PD-L1 or anti-CTLA-4 therapy was allowed; 35% to 40% had some.

Method: immunoSEQ multiplex PCR; TCRdb's copy keeps in-frame clones and lacks some. The repertoire holds about 14,000 clones, with 60% to 85% as singletons. Baseline, cycle 4 day 1, and cycle 7 day 1 were the blood sampling points. The CDR3 contains 14 residues. CDR1 and CDR2 from the germline V gene are SEHNR and FQNEAQ (reference sequence). With 5 bases removed from V and 3 bases from J, the gap between germline ends came to 13 bases. The table lists this clone with a count of one. Antigen: not known. Study-wide points: Relative to CD4+ cells, CD8+ T cells on average had more expanded clones.

Sequenced here: CD4+ or CD8+ T cells sorted from blood, sampled in a trial of the OX40 agonist ivuxolimab. The TCR was taken from an adult with an advanced solid tumor such as melanoma, head and neck, liver or kidney cancer. The rearrangement uses TRBV7-9 and TRBJ1-2; D is perhaps TRBD1 (5 bases). The CDR3 sequence: CASSQRDGDYGYTF. The CDR3 DNA follows: TGTGCCAGCAGCCAGCGGGACGGCGACTATGGCTACACCTTC. The full variable domain, its missing parts supplied by reference TRBV7-9 and TRBJ1-2, is DTGVSQNPRHKITKRGQNVTFRCDPISEHNRLYWYRQTLGQGPEFLTYFQNEAQLEKSRLLSDRFSAERPKGSFSTLEIQRTEQGDSAMYLCASSQRDGDYGYTFGSGTRLTVV.